The rows below give T cell receptor beta chains drawn from one sample of a study of blood T cell repertoires in COVID-19. TCRdb's copy holds only in-frame clones and misses some; the assay was immunoSEQ multiplex PCR. The sample lists about 300,000 clones; roughly 86% were seen once. The sample taken for sequencing was peripheral blood. Receptors were obtained from a man in his sixties or seventies with acute or convalescent COVID-19. Both conserved end residues are trimmed from each CDR3.

cdr3_length: 11
j_call: TRBJ1-6
v_call: TRBV5-1
cdr3_aa: ASSTGNNSPLH

cdr3_length: 11
j_call: TRBJ1-6
v_call: TRBV7-7
cdr3_aa: ASGQAVDSPLH

cdr3_length: 13
j_call: TRBJ2-5
v_call: TRBV7-9
cdr3_aa: ASSLSTGGGETQY

cdr3_length: 13
j_call: TRBJ2-2
v_call: TRBV7-9
cdr3_aa: ASSSGTANTGELF

cdr3_length: 14
j_call: TRBJ2-1
v_call: TRBV3-1/TRBV3-2
cdr3_aa: ASQTSGGVPYNEQF

cdr3_length: 16
j_call: TRBJ1-5
v_call: TRBV10-3
cdr3_aa: AAGSRDRGLGSNQPQH

cdr3_length: 13
j_call: TRBJ1-4
v_call: TRBV15
cdr3_aa: ATSPRAGVGEKLF

cdr3_length: 12
j_call: TRBJ1-2
v_call: TRBV5-7
cdr3_aa: ASSCSLRVVRGM

cdr3_length: 12
j_call: TRBJ1-1
v_call: TRBV18
cdr3_aa: ASSSTGRDAEAF

cdr3_length: 15
j_call: TRBJ2-1
v_call: TRBV4-3
cdr3_aa: ASSQDPLAGGLSEQF

cdr3_length: 12
j_call: TRBJ1-6
v_call: TRBV3-1/TRBV3-2
cdr3_aa: ASSLGQWASPLH

cdr3_length: 12
j_call: TRBJ1-1
v_call: TRBV18
cdr3_aa: ASSPGQTNTEAF

cdr3_length: 13
j_call: TRBJ1-2
v_call: TRBV7-2
cdr3_aa: ASSNPTAGNSGYT

cdr3_length: 11
j_call: TRBJ1-4
v_call: TRBV3-1/TRBV3-2
cdr3_aa: ASSTGGATELF

cdr3_length: 12
j_call: TRBJ2-1
v_call: TRBV7-3
cdr3_aa: ASRDGTGYGEQF

cdr3_length: 14
j_call: TRBJ1-2
v_call: TRBV29-1
cdr3_aa: SVEDRVRTGTSGYT

cdr3_length: 13
j_call: TRBJ1-2
v_call: TRBV27
cdr3_aa: ASSLFPTGNYGYT

cdr3_length: 14
j_call: TRBJ2-2
v_call: TRBV6-1
cdr3_aa: ASSERTGITAGELF

cdr3_length: 12
j_call: TRBJ1-3
v_call: TRBV19
cdr3_aa: AHVGRSSGNTIY

cdr3_length: 13
j_call: TRBJ1-3
v_call: TRBV7-8
cdr3_aa: ASSIGQGAGNTIY

cdr3_length: 17
j_call: TRBJ2-1
v_call: TRBV7-9
cdr3_aa: ASSLGRLAPRGSYNEQF

cdr3_length: 12
j_call: TRBJ1-2
v_call: TRBV4-1
cdr3_aa: ASSQDVSPYGYT

cdr3_length: 13
j_call: TRBJ1-1
v_call: TRBV5-8
cdr3_aa: ASSLQGRLGTEAF

cdr3_length: 14
j_call: TRBJ1-6
v_call: TRBV4-2
cdr3_aa: ASSQTPGVLNSPLH

cdr3_length: 13
j_call: TRBJ1-4
v_call: TRBV27
cdr3_aa: ASSLEGTAWEKLF

cdr3_length: 12
j_call: TRBJ1-2
v_call: TRBV10-3
cdr3_aa: AISLGRENYGYT

cdr3_length: 13
j_call: TRBJ2-7
v_call: TRBV5-1
cdr3_aa: ASSPDQGDLRKQY

cdr3_length: 14
j_call: TRBJ1-5
v_call: TRBV6-4
cdr3_aa: ASSEGGQRSNQPQH

cdr3_length: 13
j_call: TRBJ2-1
v_call: TRBV19
cdr3_aa: ASSITTGLENEQF

cdr3_length: 10
j_call: TRBJ2-7
v_call: TRBV3-1/TRBV3-2
cdr3_aa: ASTRGAGEQY

cdr3_length: 13
j_call: TRBJ2-5
v_call: TRBV7-2
cdr3_aa: ASSFFTSGEETQY

cdr3_length: 13
j_call: TRBJ2-2
v_call: TRBV28
cdr3_aa: ASRRGGPNTGELF

cdr3_length: 15
j_call: TRBJ1-1
v_call: TRBV5-6
cdr3_aa: ASSPRTGRGFSTEAF

cdr3_length: 10
j_call: TRBJ1-1
v_call: TRBV6-6
cdr3_aa: ATNEQNTEAF

cdr3_length: 13
j_call: TRBJ2-1
v_call: TRBV6-6
cdr3_aa: ASSKTSGSYNEQF

cdr3_length: 12
j_call: TRBJ1-3
v_call: TRBV5-4
cdr3_aa: ASSSGGGANTIY

cdr3_length: 11
j_call: TRBJ1-1
v_call: TRBV30
cdr3_aa: AWSRTGASEAF

cdr3_length: 14
j_call: TRBJ2-5
v_call: TRBV7-2
cdr3_aa: ASSLAASGVEETQY

cdr3_length: 12
j_call: TRBJ2-3
v_call: TRBV12-5
cdr3_aa: ASGWVHPGDTQY

cdr3_length: 13
j_call: TRBJ1-4
v_call: TRBV6-2/TRBV6-3
cdr3_aa: ASSYRTGTTEKLF

cdr3_length: 12
j_call: TRBJ2-1
v_call: TRBV5-4
cdr3_aa: ASRGGGPDNEQF

cdr3_length: 13
j_call: TRBJ2-3
v_call: TRBV9
cdr3_aa: ASSPRSGYTDTQY

cdr3_length: 13
j_call: TRBJ2-4
v_call: TRBV25-1
cdr3_aa: ASSERTGDKNIQY

cdr3_length: 12
j_call: TRBJ1-2
v_call: TRBV6-6
cdr3_aa: ASSYETGSYGYT

cdr3_length: 14
j_call: TRBJ2-5
v_call: TRBV23-1
cdr3_aa: ASSQRSGQGKETQY

cdr3_length: 13
j_call: TRBJ2-7
v_call: TRBV18
cdr3_aa: ASSRDFLSSYEQY

cdr3_length: 12
j_call: TRBJ1-3
v_call: TRBV3-1/TRBV3-2
cdr3_aa: ASSRTGAGNTIY

cdr3_length: 13
j_call: TRBJ2-7
v_call: TRBV5-4
cdr3_aa: ASSPARAGVREQY

cdr3_length: 16
j_call: TRBJ2-1
v_call: TRBV7-2
cdr3_aa: ASSLGTGGSRSYNEQF

cdr3_length: 12
j_call: TRBJ2-5
v_call: TRBV7-2
cdr3_aa: ASSATRAGETQY

cdr3_length: 11
j_call: TRBJ1-2
v_call: TRBV29-1
cdr3_aa: SVERGGGYGYT

cdr3_length: 12
j_call: TRBJ2-7
v_call: TRBV13
cdr3_aa: ASSPRPTVYEQY

cdr3_length: 12
j_call: TRBJ2-3
v_call: TRBV29-1
cdr3_aa: SVEEPTGTDTQY

cdr3_length: 12
j_call: TRBJ2-1
v_call: TRBV29-1
cdr3_aa: SVEGGTSYNEQF

cdr3_length: 12
j_call: TRBJ1-2
v_call: TRBV2
cdr3_aa: ASRDRTGGYGYT